These 27 T cell receptor beta chains came from one sample sequenced in a study of cytomegalovirus exposure and HLA in healthy donors (dated by TCRdb to the late 2010s). The protocol used for the library was the immunoSEQ multiplex PCR assay. For the multiplex PCR, a mixture combining 60 forward primers for TCR Vbeta segments and 13 reverse primers for TCR Jbeta segments was used. TCRdb provides this immuneACCESS table in a form limited to in-frame rearrangements. Some clones are lacking; in checked studies, under half of them reflect an unresolved V gene, and why the rest are absent is not known. This sample holds around 150,000 clones; about 74% were observed only once. The ten biggest clones cover roughly 2% of the sample. The sequencing sample was made of PBMCs. The receptors here all came from a man aged 25 to 45 in good health and CMV-seronegative.

The chain joins TRBV6-7 to TRBJ2-5; 10 bases match TRBD2. TRBV6-7 is an open reading frame whose function is uncertain. The ends lost 6 bases at V and 5 bases at J; junction bases unmatched: 12. The CDR3 runs to 16 residues. This CDR3 is CASSPPASGSGETQYF. As DNA, the CDR3 is TGTGCCAGCAGCCCCCCCGCTAGCGGGAGCGGGGAGACCCAGTACTTC.

This clone appeared once. The CDR3 DNA reads as TGTGCCAGCAGCTTGGGGGAGCGTCAGGGGATAAACTATGGCTACACCTTC. Translation: CASSLGERQGINYGYTF. V usage is TRBV5-4 and J usage is TRBJ1-2; weak D call: TRBD1 (6 bases). The CDR3 covers 17 residues. Trimming removed 0 bases from V and 2 bases from J, with 17 bases in between. Per germline, CDR1 SGHNT and CDR2 YYREEE (reference sequence). Looking up the rest from reference TRBV5-4 and TRBJ1-2 gives the full variable domain: ETGVTQSPTHLIKTRGQQVTLRCSSQSGHNTVSWYQQALGQGPQFIFQYYREEENGRGNFPPRFSGLQFPNYSSELNVNALELDDSALYLCASSLGERQGINYGYTFGSGTRLTVV.

This clone was detected a few times. The chain links TRBV13 to TRBJ2-5; 13 positions agree with TRBD2. CDR1 is PRHDT, CDR2 FYEKMQ, per germline (reference sequence). The V and J ends lost 5 bases and 4 bases, in that order; junction bases with no gene match: 7. The length of the CDR3 is 16 residues. CDR3 region: CASSRGLAGVRETQYF. CDR3 nucleotides: TGTGCCAGCAGCCGTGGACTAGCGGGAGTCAGAGAGACCCAGTACTTC.

The chain uses TRBV11-2 and TRBJ2-7; 9 positions match TRBD2. The CDR3 has 17 amino acids. CDR1 and CDR2 (germline): SGHAT, FQNNGV. V trimming: 5 bases; J trimming: 7 bases; junction bases outside the gene matches: 18. The CDR3 DNA reads as TGTGCCAGCAGCGCCACCATAAGGGTAGCGGGGGCCAAGGAGCAGTACTTC. Its protein is CASSATIRVAGAKEQYF.

The chain couples TRBV27 to TRBJ2-7, with 9 bases identical to TRBD2. The CDR3 covers 12 residues. V gave up 5 bases and J gave up 9 bases; unmatched junction bases: 5. Germline CDR1 MNHEY, CDR2 SMNVEV (reference sequence). DNA of the CDR3: TGTGCCAGCAGTACTTTAGCGGGAGCGCAGTACTTC. It is translated as CASSTLAGAQYF.

The V and J genes are TRBV30 and TRBJ1-1, with D perhaps TRBD1 (6 bases). The CDR3 extends over 14 amino acids. V was pared by 0 bases and J by 1 base, with 9 bases between. Germline V lookup: CDR1 GTSNPN, CDR2 SVGIG (reference sequence). As DNA, the CDR3 is TGTGCCTGGAGTGTAGAGGACAGGAACACTGAAGCTTTCTTT. It encodes CAWSVEDRNTEAFF.

This clone was detected only once. The chain uses TRBV4-2 and TRBJ2-1, with 8 bases matching TRBD2. This CDR3 has 20 residues. V was clipped by 0 bases and J by 0 bases; unmatched bases: 13. Germline V gives CDR1 LGHNA, CDR2 YNFKEQ. DNA for the CDR3: TGTGCCAGCAGCCAAGAGGTAAAGCTAGCGGGTATGAGCTCCTACAATGAGCAGTTCTTC. Translated, it gives CASSQEVKLAGMSSYNEQFF.

CDR3 in DNA: TGTGCCAGCAGCGCCGGACAGGAGGGGCACACCATATATTTT. Protein: CASSAGQEGHTIYF. V and J are TRBV9 and TRBJ1-3; TRBD1 matches 7 bases. The germline CDR1 and CDR2 sequences are SGDLS and YYNGEE. The CDR3 loop spans 14 amino acids. V shed 3 bases and J 8 bases; nucleotides not matched to a gene: 8.

The CDR3 sequence: CASRGLAGVTTQYF. In DNA form, the CDR3 reads TGTGCCAGTCGTGGACTAGCGGGAGTAACGACGCAGTATTTT. The gene calls are TRBV19 and TRBJ2-3; TRBD2 agrees at 13 bases. Germline trimming cut 8 bases from V and 9 bases from J; bases unmatched to any gene: 8. The length of the CDR3 is 14 residues. Germline V lookup: CDR1 LNHDA, CDR2 SQIVND (reference sequence). Supplemented by reference TRBV19 and TRBJ2-3, the full variable domain reads DGGITQSPKYLFRKEGQNVTLSCEQNLNHDAMYWYRQDPGQGLRLIYYSQIVNDFQKGDIAEGYSVSREKKESFPLTVTSAQKNPTAFYLCASRGLAGVTTQYFGPGTRLTVL.

The chain carries TRBV27 and TRBJ2-5, with 8 bases matching TRBD2. The CDR3 sequence is 16 residues long. In germline, CDR1 is MNHEY, CDR2 SMNVEV (reference sequence). J gave up 2 bases and V 2 bases, and 7 bases lay outside the gene matches. In DNA form, the CDR3 reads TGTGCCAGCAGTTTAGCGGGGGGACGTCTTCAAGAGACCCAGTACTTC. Amino acids: CASSLAGGRLQETQYF.

This clone was detected only a few times. This rearrangement joins TRBV5-1 to TRBJ2-1; 7 bases fit TRBD2. J was trimmed by 4 bases and V by 2 bases; bases with no gene match: 18. Germline values: CDR1 SGHRS, CDR2 YFSETQ. This CDR3 spans 19 amino acids. The CDR3 nucleotides read TGCGCCAGCAGCTTTCCGACTAGCAATAGAGAAACAATTTACAATGAGCAGTTCTTC. Protein: CASSFPTSNRETIYNEQFF.

The rearrangement uses TRBV5-1 and TRBJ2-7; 10 bases are a match to TRBD2. The germline V gene encodes CDR1 SGHRS and CDR2 YFSETQ. Trimming at V came to 5 bases and at J to 4 bases, leaving 3 bases not matched to a gene. The CDR3 spans 13 residues. CDR3 sequence (DNA): TGCGCCAGCAGATCTAGCGGGGGTTACGAGCAGTACTTC. As protein: CASRSSGGYEQYF.

This chain connects TRBV18 to TRBJ1-2, with D possibly TRBD1 on 6 matching bases. Germline loops: CDR1 KGHSH, CDR2 LQKENI. This CDR3 comprises 14 residues. V was trimmed by 0 bases and J by 7 bases, leaving 12 bases between them. The CDR3 here is CASSPPNRAGGYTF. The CDR3 coding sequence is TGTGCCAGCTCACCACCAAACAGGGCAGGTGGCTACACCTTC.

The CDR3 region is CAWSPGQGAGEQYF. As DNA, the CDR3 is TGTGCCTGGAGCCCGGGACAGGGGGCTGGTGAGCAGTACTTC. V gene TRBV30 combines with J gene TRBJ2-7; 12 bases map to TRBD1. This CDR3 is 14 amino acids long. Per the germline V gene, CDR1 is GTSNPN and CDR2 is SVGIG (reference sequence). V was pared by 3 bases and J by 7 bases, with 7 bases of the junction left unmatched.

The chain links TRBV5-4 to TRBJ2-7; 12 bases align to TRBD2. V was pared by 3 bases and J by 3 bases, with 4 bases of the junction left unmatched. There are 15 residues in the CDR3. The germline gives CDR1 SGHNT, CDR2 YYREEE (reference sequence). The CDR3 spells CASSSRTSGNYEQYF. The DNA of the CDR3 is TGTGCCAGCAGCTCGCGGACTAGCGGGAACTACGAGCAGTACTTC.

The chain links TRBV18 to TRBJ1-3; a possible D gene is TRBD1 (6 bases). This CDR3 region has 18 residues. V lost 2 bases and J lost 0, with 17 bases in between. The germline gives CDR1 KGHSH, CDR2 LQKENI. Written as DNA, the CDR3 is TGTGCCAGCTCACCAATCGCCGGGGGGGCTCGCTCTGGAAACACCATATATTTT. As protein: CASSPIAGGARSGNTIYF.

The chain has TRBV29-1 and TRBJ2-2, with 8 bases aligning to TRBD1. Per the germline V gene, CDR1 is SQVTM and CDR2 is ANQGSEA. The CDR3 has 12 amino acids. Trimming at V came to 7 bases and at J to 6 bases, leaving 4 bases not matched to a gene. The CDR3 DNA follows: TGCAGCGGACAGGGGCCCGCCGGGGAGCTGTTTTTT. Amino acids: CSGQGPAGELFF.

This clone was observed a few times. V is TRBV18 and J is TRBJ2-2; D is undetermined. Looked up from germline, CDR1 is KGHSH and CDR2 is LQKENI. The CDR3 sequence is 14 residues long. V was trimmed by 3 bases and J by 3 bases, leaving 8 bases between them. As DNA, the CDR3 is TGTGCCAGCTCACCTCTCGACTACACCGGGGAGCTGTTTTTT. As protein: CASSPLDYTGELFF.

The chain uses TRBV2 and TRBJ2-3; 12 nucleotides line up with TRBD1. The CDR3 runs to 15 residues. V gave up 7 bases and J gave up 8 bases; unmatched junction bases: 10. Germline assignment: CDR1 SNHLY and CDR2 FYNNEI. CDR3 in amino acids: CASTWDRGPWGTQYF. The CDR3 region has the DNA TGTGCCAGCACCTGGGACAGGGGGCCATGGGGTACGCAGTATTTT. The variable domain in full, completed from reference TRBV2 and TRBJ2-3, reads EPEVTQTPSHQVTQMGQEVILRCVPISNHLYFYWYRQILGQKVEFLVSFYNNEISEKSEIFDDQFSVERPDGSNFTLKIRSTKLEDSAMYFCASTWDRGPWGTQYFGPGTRLTVL.

The V gene is TRBV7-9, the J gene TRBJ1-1; 8 nucleotides agree with TRBD1. V shed 2 bases, J shed 3 bases, and the junction held 8 bases outside the gene matches. The germline gives CDR1 SEHNR, CDR2 FQNEAQ (reference sequence). The CDR3 covers 16 residues. CDR3 amino acids: CASSLPDRGADTEAFF. The DNA of the CDR3 is TGTGCCAGCAGCTTACCAGACAGGGGCGCGGACACTGAAGCTTTCTTT.

The rearrangement joins TRBV29-1 to TRBJ2-7; no firm D call. CDR3 length: 14 amino acids. Trimming pared 7 bases from V and 2 bases from J, leaving 18 bases between. In germline, CDR1 is SQVTM, CDR2 ANQGSEA. CDR3 bases: TGCAGCGCCCGCCCCCATACAACACCCTACGAGCAGTACTTC. Protein: CSARPHTTPYEQYF.

This clone occurred a few times. The chain carries TRBV7-9 and TRBJ2-1, with 12 positions matching TRBD2. Unmatched junction bases numbered 3, after V lost 1 base and J lost 8 bases. Looked up from germline, CDR1 is SEHNR and CDR2 is FQNEAQ (reference sequence). The CDR3 contains 15 residues. This CDR3 reads CASSLGTSGNDEQFF. The CDR3 DNA reads TGTGCCAGCAGCTTAGGGACTAGCGGGAACGATGAGCAGTTCTTC.

The J gene is TRBJ2-1, the V gene TRBV2, with 11 positions matching TRBD2. Germline V gene data show CDR1 as SNHLY and CDR2 as FYNNEI. J lost 4 bases, V lost 6 bases, and 5 bases had no gene match. CDR3 size: 15 residues. CDR3 DNA sequence: TGTGCCAGCAGCCTACTAGCGGGGGAATACAATGAGCAGTTCTTC. Translated, it gives CASSLLAGEYNEQFF.

V usage is TRBV19 and J usage is TRBJ2-4; TRBD1 might be the D (6 bases). The CDR3 has 14 residues. V shed 11 bases and J shed 3 bases, with 17 bases lying between them. CDR1 and CDR2 from the germline V gene are LNHDA and SQIVND (reference sequence). The CDR3 DNA reads TGTGCCCTTGGGGGCGCAGGTTTCAAAAACATTCAGTACTTC. It translates to CALGGAGFKNIQYF.

The chain carries TRBV6-6 and TRBJ2-6, with a tentative D call TRBD1 (6 bases). V was shortened by 6 bases and J by 3 bases, with 12 bases between the two germline ends. The CDR3 length is 15 residues. Germline CDR1 MNHNY, CDR2 SVGAGI (reference sequence). This CDR3 reads CASRNREDGANVLTF. In DNA, the CDR3 is TGTGCCAGCAGGAACAGGGAAGATGGGGCCAACGTCCTGACTTTC.

This rearrangement joins TRBV27 to TRBJ2-7, with 8 bases identical to TRBD2. Looked up from germline, CDR1 is MNHEY and CDR2 is SMNVEV (reference sequence). This CDR3 spans 15 amino acids. V was pared by 5 bases and J by 3 bases, with 9 bases of the junction left unmatched. This CDR3 is CASSKTGTSNYEQYF. CDR3 sequence (DNA): TGTGCCAGCAGTAAGACCGGGACTAGTAACTACGAGCAGTACTTC.

This chain connects TRBV11-2 to TRBJ2-7; TRBD2 agrees at 9 bases. Per germline, CDR1 SGHAT and CDR2 FQNNGV. The V and J ends lost 5 bases and 0 bases, in that order; junction bases with no gene match: 8. The CDR3 sequence is 16 residues long. This chain's CDR3 is CASSRRLAGNSYEQYF. The CDR3 region has the DNA TGTGCCAGCAGCCGCCGGCTAGCGGGAAACTCCTACGAGCAGTACTTC.